The TCR beta chain under discussion was sequenced for a study of cytomegalovirus exposure and HLA in healthy donors. Background on the study: The same platform as the approximately 640 first-cohort repertoires was used for the 90 to 150 validation repertoires, a later analysis reported.

Concerning this clone itself: The antigen remains undetermined.

Between the trimmed V and J ends, which lost 3 bases and 1 base, there was a span of 7 bases. The CDR3 sequence is 15 residues long. Germline V gene lookup returns CDR1 LNHNV and CDR2 YYDKDF (reference sequence). Broader study findings: Published work reported that the classifier diagnosed cytomegalovirus status with high specificity and sensitivity. Whilst most TCR sequences proved rare, a subset of public TCRs occurred across many donors.

Sequencing used immunoSEQ multiplex PCR; TCRdb keeps in-frame clones, though not all of them. The table records about 190,000 clones, more than 80% of them present only once. The rearrangement uses TRBV15 and TRBJ2-6; D may be TRBD1 (5 bases). Sequenced material: PBMCs. This sequence originates from a man between 18 and 29 years old in good health and CMV-seropositive. The CDR3 bases are TGTGCCACCAGCAGTGCAGGGTCTGGGGCCAACGTCCTGACTTTC. Translated, it gives CATSSAGSGANVLTF. Complete variable domain (other parts from reference TRBV15 and TRBJ2-6): DAMVIQNPRYQVTQFGKPVTLSCSQTLNHNVMYWYQQKSSQAPKLLFHYYDKDFNNEADTPDNFQSRRPNTSFCFLDIRSPGLGDTAMYLCATSSAGSGANVLTFGAGSRLTVL.